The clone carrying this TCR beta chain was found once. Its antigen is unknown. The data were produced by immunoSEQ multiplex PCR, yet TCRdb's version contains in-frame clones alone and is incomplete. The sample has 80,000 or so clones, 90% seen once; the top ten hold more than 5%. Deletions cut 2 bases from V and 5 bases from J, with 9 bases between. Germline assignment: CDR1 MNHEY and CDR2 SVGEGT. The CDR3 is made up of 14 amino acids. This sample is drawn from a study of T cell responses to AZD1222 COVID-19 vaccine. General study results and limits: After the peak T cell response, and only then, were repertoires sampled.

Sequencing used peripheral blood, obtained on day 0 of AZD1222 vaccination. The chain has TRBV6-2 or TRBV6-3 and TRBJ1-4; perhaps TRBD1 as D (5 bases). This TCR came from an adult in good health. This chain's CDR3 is CASSYRQGNEKLFF. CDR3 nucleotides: TGTGCCAGCAGTTACAGGCAGGGAAATGAAAAACTGTTTTTT.